Each of the 28 T cell receptor beta chains below was sequenced from the same sample in a study of cytomegalovirus exposure and HLA in healthy donors. A multiplex PCR was run with 60 Vbeta primers and 13 Jbeta primers. The protocol was immunoSEQ multiplex PCR, while the TCRdb copy is restricted to in-frame clones and leaves out a portion. The sample yields about 110,000 clones, 60% to 85% seen once. The sequencing sample was made of PBMCs. The receptors were gathered from a woman in her 30s in good health and CMV-seronegative.

CDR3 DNA: TGTGCCAGCTCCCTGGGAGCGGGGGAAGAGACCCAGTACTTC. It encodes CASSLGAGEETQYF. The chain links TRBV5-6 to TRBJ2-5, with 8 positions matching TRBD2. Trimming at V came to 7 bases and at J to 3 bases, leaving 8 bases not matched to a gene. The CDR3 is 14 residues long. CDR1 and CDR2 (germline): SGHDT, YYEEEE.

The gene calls are TRBV7-9 and TRBJ1-2; TRBD1 agrees at 10 bases. Germline assignment: CDR1 SEHNR and CDR2 FQNEAQ (reference sequence). V gave up 4 bases and J gave up 4 bases; unmatched junction bases: 6. This CDR3 has 15 amino acids. The CDR3 loop is CASSSRRTGGYGYTF. CDR3 nucleotide sequence: TGTGCCAGCAGCTCTAGAAGGACAGGGGGCTATGGCTACACCTTC.

V usage is TRBV9 and J usage is TRBJ2-1; TRBD2 matches 8 bases. Germline CDR1 and CDR2: SGDLS and YYNGEE. V gave up 5 bases and J gave up 6 bases; unmatched junction bases: 7. The CDR3 totals 14 residues. The CDR3: CASRAGLGGNEQFF. CDR3 DNA sequence: TGTGCCAGCAGGGCGGGACTAGGGGGCAATGAGCAGTTCTTC.

There are a few counts of this clone. The chain carries TRBV7-9 and TRBJ1-1, with D perhaps TRBD1 (5 bases). V was shortened by 3 bases and J by 1 base, with 9 bases between the two germline ends. Looked up from germline, CDR1 is SEHNR and CDR2 is FQNEAQ (reference sequence). CDR3 length: 14 amino acids. The CDR3 spells CASSFDSKNTEAFF. CDR3 sequence (DNA): TGTGCCAGCAGCTTCGACAGCAAGAACACTGAAGCTTTCTTT.

The gene calls are TRBV4-3 and TRBJ1-4; D not resolved. There are 15 residues in the CDR3. Per germline, CDR1 LGHNA and CDR2 YSLEER. V gave up 4 bases and J gave up 7 bases, with 16 bases separating them. The CDR3 reads CASSPRLAESEKLFF. The CDR3, as DNA: TGCGCCAGCAGCCCTCGCTTGGCGGAGAGTGAAAAACTGTTTTTT.

The chain is built from TRBV5-4 and TRBJ2-3; tentative D call: TRBD2 (6 bases). The CDR3 spans 15 residues. Germline V gene sequence: CDR1 SGHNT, CDR2 YYREEE (reference sequence). V lost 0 bases and J 0 bases, leaving 8 bases between the germline ends. The DNA of the CDR3 is TGTGCCAGCAGCTTGGGACTAGGGAGCACAGATACGCAGTATTTT. It specifies CASSLGLGSTDTQYF.

This clone has a handful of counts. The V and J genes are TRBV7-6 and TRBJ2-3; 10 bases agree with TRBD2. CDR3 length: 16 amino acids. V was clipped by 2 bases and J by 5 bases; unmatched bases: 7. The germline V gene encodes CDR1 SGHVS and CDR2 FNYEAQ. The CDR3 coding sequence is TGTGCCAGCAGCTTACGGAGCGGGAGGGCCGTAGATACGCAGTATTTT. This sequence encodes CASSLRSGRAVDTQYF.

The DNA of the CDR3 is TGTGCCAGCAGCTCAGCCGGGACTTCCAATGAGCAGTTCTTC. This sequence encodes CASSSAGTSNEQFF. The chain recombines TRBV7-9 with TRBJ2-1; perhaps TRBD2 as D (6 bases). The V and J ends lost 4 bases and 6 bases respectively, with 13 bases between them. This CDR3 has 14 amino acids. Germline CDR1 and CDR2: SEHNR and FQNEAQ (reference sequence).

The chain joins TRBV13 to TRBJ2-7, with TRBD1 identical over 11 bases. The CDR3 spans 14 residues. Germline V gene lookup returns CDR1 PRHDT and CDR2 FYEKMQ (reference sequence). V was pared by 5 bases and J by 4 bases, with 4 bases of the junction left unmatched. CDR3 nucleotides: TGTGCCAGCAGCCCCCGGGACAGGGGGTACGAGCAGTACTTC. Amino acids: CASSPRDRGYEQYF.

The chain recombines TRBV6-5 with TRBJ1-2; D may be TRBD1 (5 bases). The CDR3 consists of 15 residues. From germline, CDR1 is MNHEY and CDR2 SVGAGI. V shed 0 bases and J shed 7 bases, with 15 bases lying between them. The CDR3 coding sequence is TGTGCCAGCAGTTACTCGCCGGGACTTGGGCTTGGCTACACCTTC. The encoded protein is CASSYSPGLGLGYTF.

The V gene is TRBV7-3, the J gene TRBJ1-1, with D hard to call. CDR1 and CDR2 from the germline V gene are SGHTA and FQGTGA. The CDR3 runs to 14 residues. V dropped 5 bases and J dropped 1 base, with 11 bases sitting between them. The CDR3 DNA reads TGTGCCAGCAGCCTAGCCTCGGGGAACACTGAAGCTTTCTTT. Its protein is CASSLASGNTEAFF.

This clone was seen a handful of times. The chain couples TRBV11-2 to TRBJ2-7, with D maybe TRBD1 (5 bases). The CDR3 extends over 15 amino acids. Germline-derived CDR1 and CDR2 are SGHAT and FQNNGV. V was trimmed by 1 base and J by 4 bases, leaving 14 bases between them. In DNA, the CDR3 is TGTGCCAGCAGCTTAGGAGCAGGGTTCGTGTACGAGCAGTACTTC. Amino acids: CASSLGAGFVYEQYF.

The V and J genes are TRBV10-3 and TRBJ1-6; 8 positions agree with TRBD1. V lost 4 bases to trimming and J lost 9 bases; unmatched junction nucleotides: 11. The CDR3 is 16 amino acids. Germline assignment: CDR1 ENHRY and CDR2 SYGVKD. The CDR3 loop is CAISATGQDRASPLHF. As DNA, the CDR3 is TGTGCCATCAGTGCCACAGGTCAGGACAGGGCTTCACCCCTCCACTTT.

The chain uses TRBV4-1 and TRBJ2-7; a weak D match, TRBD2 (6 bases). The CDR3 spans 13 residues. Germline-derived CDR1 and CDR2 are MGHRA and YSYEKL. V was cut by 6 bases and J by 0 bases, with 9 bases left in between. The CDR3 DNA sequence: TGCGCCAGCAGGCCGGGGGACTCCTACGAGCAGTACTTC. It codes for CASRPGDSYEQYF.

The rearrangement links TRBV7-2 to TRBJ2-7; weak D call: TRBD1 (6 bases). Germline V gene sequence: CDR1 SGHTA, CDR2 FQGNSA. Trimming cost V 1 base and J 0 bases, with 13 bases left between them. This CDR3 spans 16 amino acids. For the CDR3, the DNA is TGTGCCAGCAGCTTAGGCGACAGGTTCTCCTCCTACGAGCAGTACTTC. This sequence encodes CASSLGDRFSSYEQYF.

This chain joins TRBV5-1 and TRBJ1-1; 7 bases line up with TRBD1. The CDR3 is made up of 14 amino acids. Germline V lookup: CDR1 SGHRS, CDR2 YFSETQ. Trimming at V came to 2 bases and at J to 0 bases, leaving 1 base not matched to a gene. The CDR3 region is CASSFTGVNTEAFF. DNA for the CDR3: TGCGCCAGCAGCTTTACAGGGGTGAACACTGAAGCTTTCTTT. Full variable domain (remainder filled in from reference TRBV5-1 and TRBJ1-1): KAGVTQTPRYLIKTRGQQVTLSCSPISGHRSVSWYQQTPGQGLQFLFEYFSETQRNKGNFPGRFSGRQFSNSRSEMNVSTLELGDSALYLCASSFTGVNTEAFFGQGTRLTVV.

This rearrangement joins TRBV6-1 to TRBJ1-2, with D tentatively TRBD1 (6 bases). Trimming pared 4 bases from V and 1 base from J, leaving 16 bases between. The CDR3 covers 16 residues. Germline assignment: CDR1 MNHNS and CDR2 SASEGT. The CDR3 DNA follows: TGTGCCAGCAGTGCATTGCCGGACAGAATTAACTATGGCTACACCTTC. Protein product: CASSALPDRINYGYTF.

This chain uses TRBV19 with TRBJ1-5, with D unresolved. There are 16 residues in the CDR3. Trimming removed 3 bases from V and 3 bases from J, with 15 bases in between. The germline CDR1 and CDR2 sequences are LNHDA and SQIVND (reference sequence). The CDR3 nucleotides read TGTGCCAGTAGTATTCTCTGGCGGGAATCCAATCAGCCCCAGCATTTT. Translating it yields CASSILWRESNQPQHF.

The chain joins TRBV5-6 to TRBJ2-7; 7 nucleotides line up with TRBD1. Losses at the gene ends were 5 bases for V and 5 bases for J; bases not matched to a gene: 4. Germline-derived CDR1 and CDR2 are SGHDT and YYEEEE. The CDR3 runs 12 residues. The CDR3 DNA reads as TGTGCCAGCAGGAGACAGGGCCACGAGCAGTACTTC. Encoded protein: CASRRQGHEQYF.

The rearrangement links TRBV7-8 to TRBJ2-1; 13 bases align to TRBD2. The junction had 8 bases not matched to a gene; V was cut back by 1 base and J by 5 bases. The CDR3 runs 18 residues. Per the germline V gene, CDR1 is SGHVS and CDR2 is FQNEAQ. The CDR3, as DNA: TGTGCCAGCAGCTTAGGGGCCGGGACTAGCGGGACCGACAATGAGCAGTTCTTC. Translating it yields CASSLGAGTSGTDNEQFF.

The chain's CDR3 is CAWRDRVTYEQYF. The CDR3 coding sequence is TGTGCCTGGAGGGACAGGGTGACCTACGAGCAGTACTTC. The chain joins TRBV30 to TRBJ2-7, with 8 nucleotides matching TRBD1. V lost 3 bases, J lost 2 bases, and 3 bases stayed unmatched. The CDR3 is 13 amino acids. Germline values: CDR1 GTSNPN, CDR2 SVGIG (reference sequence). The full variable domain, its missing parts supplied by reference TRBV30 and TRBJ2-7, is SQTIHQWPATLVQPVGSPLSLECTVEGTSNPNLYWYRQAAGRGLQLLFYSVGIGQISSEVPQNLSASRPQDRQFILSSKKLLLSDSGFYLCAWRDRVTYEQYFGPGTRLTVT.

The J gene is TRBJ2-5, the V gene TRBV6-1; 7 bases are a match to TRBD2. J was trimmed by 4 bases and V by 3 bases; bases with no gene match: 8. Germline CDR1 MNHNS, CDR2 SASEGT. This CDR3 contains 15 residues. In DNA form, the CDR3 reads TGTGCCAGCAGTGAGAGCGGGAATGTGGTAGAGACCCAGTACTTC. This encodes CASSESGNVVETQYF.

This clone came up once. The gene calls are TRBV19 and TRBJ2-7, with 7 bases fitting TRBD1. CDR1 and CDR2 from the germline V gene are LNHDA and SQIVND (reference sequence). V lost 1 base, J lost 5 bases, and 8 bases stayed unmatched. There are 15 residues in the CDR3. DNA for the CDR3: TGTGCCAGTAGTATAGGACAGGGTCCCACCCACGAGCAGTACTTC. This encodes CASSIGQGPTHEQYF.

The CDR3 DNA is TGCGCCAGCAGCCAAGATAAAGGGGGTACTGGCTACACCTTC. The encoded protein is CASSQDKGGTGYTF. The chain recombines TRBV4-3 with TRBJ1-2, with TRBD1 as a possible D gene (6 bases). The CDR3 runs 14 residues. The V end lost 0 bases, the J end lost 7 bases, and 12 bases lay between the germline ends. Germline loops: CDR1 LGHNA, CDR2 YSLEER.

J is TRBJ2-7 and V is TRBV7-2, with 8 bases matching TRBD2. CDR1 and CDR2 (germline): SGHTA, FQGNSA. CDR3 size: 14 residues. V lost 1 base to trimming and J lost 3 bases; unmatched junction nucleotides: 2. CDR3 nucleotides: TGTGCCAGCAGCTTAGTCGGGGGGGACTACGAGCAGTACTTC. It yields the protein CASSLVGGDYEQYF.

V gene TRBV5-1 combines with J gene TRBJ2-1; TRBD1 agrees at 9 bases. Trimming took 6 bases from V and 3 from J; bases not matched to a gene: 7. The CDR3 runs 15 residues. The V gene's germline CDR1 is SGHRS and CDR2 YFSETQ. Written as DNA, the CDR3 is TGCGCCAGCAACCCGACAGGGGGTATCTACAATGAGCAGTTCTTC. This sequence encodes CASNPTGGIYNEQFF.

This clone has a handful of counts. CDR3 protein: CASSQSKGGGSEAFF. In DNA form, the CDR3 reads TGCGCCAGCAGTCAATCAAAAGGAGGAGGCTCTGAAGCTTTCTTT. The rearrangement joins TRBV23-1 to TRBJ1-1; D not certain. TRBV23-1 is assigned to the ORF class and has an uncertain function. The ends were cut back, 0 bases at V and 6 bases at J, with 14 bases in the middle. The CDR3 runs to 15 residues.

The rearrangement joins TRBV6-5 to TRBJ1-1; D unclear. Germline values: CDR1 MNHEY, CDR2 SVGAGI. Trimming pared 2 bases from V and 0 bases from J, leaving 7 bases between. The CDR3 covers 14 residues. CDR3: CASSYRDMNTEAFF. CDR3 bases: TGTGCCAGCAGTTACCGTGACATGAACACTGAAGCTTTCTTT.